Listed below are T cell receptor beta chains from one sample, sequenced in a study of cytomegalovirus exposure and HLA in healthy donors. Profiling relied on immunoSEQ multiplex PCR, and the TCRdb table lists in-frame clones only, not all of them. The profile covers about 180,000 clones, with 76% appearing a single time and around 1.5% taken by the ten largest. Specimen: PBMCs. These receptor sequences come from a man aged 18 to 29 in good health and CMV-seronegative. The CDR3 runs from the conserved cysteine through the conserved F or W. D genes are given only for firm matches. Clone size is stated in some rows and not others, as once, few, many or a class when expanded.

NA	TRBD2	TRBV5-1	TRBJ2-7	CASSLEGLAEREQYF	TGCGCCAGCAGCTTGGAGGGACTAGCGGAACGCGAGCAGTACTTC
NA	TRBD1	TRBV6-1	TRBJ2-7	CASSPGTGNYEQYF	TGTGCCAGCAGTCCTGGGACAGGGAACTACGAGCAGTACTTC
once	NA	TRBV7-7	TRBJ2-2	CASSLQGFDTGELFF	TGTGCTAGCAGCTTACAGGGTTTTGACACCGGGGAGCTGTTTTTT
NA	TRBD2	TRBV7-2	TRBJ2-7	CASSSGLDDEQYF	TGTGCCAGCAGCTCGGGACTAGACGACGAGCAGTACTTC
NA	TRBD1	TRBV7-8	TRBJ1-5	CASSLGAGGLGSNQPQHF	TGTGCCAGCAGCTTAGGGGCAGGGGGGTTGGGGAGCAATCAGCCCCAGCATTTT
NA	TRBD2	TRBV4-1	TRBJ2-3	CASSQDGLASTDTQYF	TGCGCCAGCAGCCAAGATGGACTAGCGAGCACAGATACGCAGTATTTT
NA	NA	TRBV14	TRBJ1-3	CASSQGVQGRNTIYF	TGTGCCAGCAGCCAAGGGGTACAGGGCAGAAACACCATATATTTT
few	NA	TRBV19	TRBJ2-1	CASSIGRGSPDFF	TGTGCCAGTAGTATAGGTAGGGGGAGTCCGGATTTCTTC
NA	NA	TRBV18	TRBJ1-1	CASSLGGAQTEAFF	TGTGCCAGCTCACTGGGGGGGGCGCAGACTGAAGCTTTCTTT
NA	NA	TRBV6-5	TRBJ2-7	CASSSHSTTYEQYF	TGTGCCAGCAGTAGTCACAGCACAACCTACGAGCAGTACTTC
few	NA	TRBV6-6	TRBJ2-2	CASSPPVDTGELFF	TGTGCCAGCAGTCCCCCTGTTGACACCGGGGAGCTGTTTTTT
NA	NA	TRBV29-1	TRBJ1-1	CSGRGEGTEAFF	TGCAGCGGGCGTGGGGAGGGCACTGAAGCTTTCTTT
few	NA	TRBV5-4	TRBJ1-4	CASSRGSSREKLFF	TGTGCCAGCAGCCGGGGGTCGTCCAGGGAAAAACTGTTTTTT
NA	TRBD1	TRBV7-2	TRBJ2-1	CASSWGQYNEQFF	TGTGCCAGCAGCTGGGGACAGTACAATGAGCAGTTCTTC
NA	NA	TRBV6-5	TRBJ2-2	CASSYRGTGELFF	TGTGCCAGCAGTTACCGAGGGACCGGGGAGCTGTTTTTT
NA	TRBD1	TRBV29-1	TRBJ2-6	CSDPRGRGRANVLTF	TGCAGCGACCCTAGGGGCAGGGGGAGGGCCAACGTCCTGACTTTC
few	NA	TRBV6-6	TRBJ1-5	CASSYSRQSNQPQHF	TGTGCCAGCAGTTACTCGCGACAGAGCAATCAGCCCCAGCATTTT
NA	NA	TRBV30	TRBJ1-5	CAWSGGRGQPQHF	TGTGCCTGGAGTGGGGGAAGGGGGCAGCCCCAGCATTTT
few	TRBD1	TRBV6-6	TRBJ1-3	CASSYDREAGNTIYF	TGTGCCAGCAGTTACGACAGGGAAGCTGGAAACACCATATATTTT
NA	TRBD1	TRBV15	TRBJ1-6	CATSRRVGTGNSPLHF	TGTGCCACCAGCAGACGGGTCGGGACAGGTAATTCACCCCTCCACTTT
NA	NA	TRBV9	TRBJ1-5	CASSENSDNQPQHF	TGTGCCAGCAGCGAAAACAGTGATAATCAGCCCCAGCATTTT
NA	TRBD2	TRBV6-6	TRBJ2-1	CASRPSGLAGYNEQFF	TGTGCCAGCAGACCCTCCGGACTAGCGGGCTACAATGAGCAGTTCTTC
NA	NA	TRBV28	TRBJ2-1	CASSFPRVPGEVDNEQFF	TGTGCCAGCAGTTTCCCAAGAGTTCCGGGTGAGGTCGACAATGAGCAGTTCTTC
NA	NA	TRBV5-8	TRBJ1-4	CARLLTRLYEKLFF	TGTGCCAGACTACTGACCCGGTTGTATGAAAAACTGTTTTTT
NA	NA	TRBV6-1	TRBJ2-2	CASSEGSVNTGELFF	TGTGCCAGCAGTGAAGGTAGTGTTAACACCGGGGAGCTGTTTTTT
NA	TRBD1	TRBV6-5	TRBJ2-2	CASSYVGQGDTGELFF	TGTGCCAGCAGTTACGTCGGACAGGGGGACACCGGGGAGCTGTTTTTT
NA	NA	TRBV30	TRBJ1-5	CVWSLPGTLGQPQHF	TGTGTCTGGAGTCTACCTGGGACATTGGGTCAGCCCCAGCATTTT
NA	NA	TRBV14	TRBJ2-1	CASSQSPRSYNEQFF	TGTGCCAGCAGCCAATCCCCCCGGAGCTACAATGAGCAGTTCTTC
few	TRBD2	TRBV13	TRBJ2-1	CASSASGRSSYNEQFF	TGTGCCAGCTCGGCTAGCGGGAGGTCTTCCTACAATGAGCAGTTCTTC
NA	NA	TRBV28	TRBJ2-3	CASRVVQGPKSTDTQYF	TGTGCCAGCAGAGTAGTGCAGGGCCCTAAGTCCACAGATACGCAGTATTTT
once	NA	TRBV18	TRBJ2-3	CASSPREAGSTDTQYF	TGTGCCAGCTCACCCCGGGAAGCGGGTAGCACAGATACGCAGTATTTT
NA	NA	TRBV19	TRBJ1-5	CASSAQGRFDQPQHF	TGTGCCAGTAGTGCCCAGGGTCGGTTTGATCAGCCCCAGCATTTT
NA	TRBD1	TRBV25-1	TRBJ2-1	CASSEFGQGRYNEQFF	TGTGCCAGCAGTGAATTTGGACAGGGTCGCTACAATGAGCAGTTCTTC
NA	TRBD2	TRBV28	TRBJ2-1	CASSPAGRGYEQFF	TGTGCCAGCAGTCCGGCGGGGAGGGGATATGAGCAGTTCTTC
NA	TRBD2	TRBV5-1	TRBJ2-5	CASSLGLLAGGFQETQYF	TGCGCCAGCAGCTTGGGCTTGTTAGCGGGGGGATTCCAAGAGACCCAGTACTTC
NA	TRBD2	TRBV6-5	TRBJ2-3	CASSYWGGGADTQYF	TGTGCCAGCAGTTACTGGGGCGGGGGTGCAGATACGCAGTATTTT
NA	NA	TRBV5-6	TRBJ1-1	CASSPGRTEAFF	TGTGCCAGCAGCCCCGGTCGCACTGAAGCTTTCTTT
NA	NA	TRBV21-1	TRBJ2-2	CASSKEGQGASGELFF	TGTGCCAGCAGCAAAGAGGGCCAGGGGGCATCCGGGGAGCTGTTTTTT
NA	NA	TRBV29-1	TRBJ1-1	CSARAGRGGNTEAFF	TGCAGCGCCAGAGCGGGGCGCGGAGGGAACACTGAAGCTTTCTTT
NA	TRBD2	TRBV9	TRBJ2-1	CASSVSSGGTNEQFF	TGTGCCAGCAGCGTCTCTAGCGGGGGGACCAATGAGCAGTTCTTC
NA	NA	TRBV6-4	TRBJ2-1	CASSDIGREQFF	TGTGCCAGCAGTGACATAGGGAGGGAGCAGTTCTTC
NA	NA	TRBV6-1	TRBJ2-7	CASTRGPEVYEQYF	TGTGCCAGCACGAGAGGCCCGGAGGTTTACGAGCAGTACTTC
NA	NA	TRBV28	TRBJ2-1	CASSFPREYYLSYNEQFF	TGTGCCAGCAGTTTCCCCCGTGAGTACTACCTCTCCTACAATGAGCAGTTCTTC
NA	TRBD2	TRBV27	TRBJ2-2	CASSRSGRYTGELFF	TGTGCCAGCAGCCGGAGCGGGAGATACACCGGGGAGCTGTTTTTT
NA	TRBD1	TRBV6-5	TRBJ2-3	CASRNRGVRDTQYF	TGTGCCAGCAGAAACAGGGGGGTCAGGGATACGCAGTATTTT
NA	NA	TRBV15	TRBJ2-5	CATSREASKGETQYF	TGTGCCACCAGCAGAGAAGCTAGCAAAGGGGAGACCCAGTACTTC
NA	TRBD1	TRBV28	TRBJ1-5	CASSSGTAYNQPQHF	TGTGCCAGCAGTTCTGGGACAGCCTACAATCAGCCCCAGCATTTT
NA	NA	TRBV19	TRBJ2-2	CASSIAAGLAGELFF	TGTGCCAGTAGTATAGCGGCAGGGTTGGCCGGGGAGCTGTTTTTT
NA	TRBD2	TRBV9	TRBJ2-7	CASSAGQGGGYEQYF	TGTGCCAGCAGCGCCGGGCAGGGCGGGGGCTACGAGCAGTACTTC
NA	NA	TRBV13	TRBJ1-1	CASSASGETEAFF	TGTGCCAGCAGCGCATCGGGGGAGACTGAAGCTTTCTTT
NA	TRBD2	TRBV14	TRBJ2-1	CASSQRSGVPWNEQFF	TGTGCCAGCAGCCAAAGGAGCGGGGTCCCTTGGAATGAGCAGTTCTTC
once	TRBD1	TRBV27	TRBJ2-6	CASSSPGQGKANVLTF	TGTGCCAGCAGTTCCCCGGGACAGGGGAAGGCCAACGTCCTGACTTTC
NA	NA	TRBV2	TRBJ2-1	CASSGKGMPYNEQFF	TGTGCCAGCAGTGGGAAGGGGATGCCCTACAATGAGCAGTTCTTC
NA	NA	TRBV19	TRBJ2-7	CASSIAGERYF	TGTGCCAGTAGTATAGCGGGAGAACGGTACTTC
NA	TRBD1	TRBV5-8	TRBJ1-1	CASSSLRGQTNTEAFF	TGTGCCAGCAGCTCGCTCCGGGGACAGACTAACACTGAAGCTTTCTTT
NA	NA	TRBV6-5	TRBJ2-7	CASSYSTVRGFGEQYF	TGTGCCAGCAGTTACTCGACTGTCAGGGGCTTCGGCGAGCAGTACTTC
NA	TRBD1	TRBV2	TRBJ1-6	CASTLEGTRQGANSPLHF	TGTGCCAGCACCCTAGAGGGTACAAGGCAGGGGGCTAATTCACCCCTCCACTTT